This T cell receptor beta chain was obtained from a study of cytomegalovirus exposure and HLA in healthy donors (dated 2017 in TCRdb). Broadly, across the study: According to an earlier analysis of 587 of the donors, about 179 million T cells yielded some 110 million unique TCR beta sequences and 276 Gb of sequence data. In a later analysis, previously published TCR beta repertoires from about 640 donors were re-analyzed and high-resolution HLA genotyping was added so that TCR occurrence patterns could be studied. The study profiled the T cell repertoires of 550 to 700 subjects by immunosequencing and related them to cytomegalovirus serostatus. The later analysis used no new phenotypic data to find candidate immune exposures, relying instead on TCR beta sequences and their occurrence across donors. Donor age, sex, ethnicity and CMV serostatus were compiled together with the repertoire data. Among the roughly 400 genotyped donors, 81% belonged to the genetic ancestry cluster associated with self-reported Caucasian donors. A later genetic analysis used genome-wide SNP genotypes for about three fifths of the 666 donors, treating that subset as a discovery cohort. An early release covering some 640 HLA-typed donors comprised roughly 300 gigabases of sequencing data and around 80 million unique TCR sequences. A separate validation cohort of 100 to 150 different subjects was used in addition to the roughly 700-subject first cohort. The number of typed donors differed by locus: about 629-630 for A, B, C, DRB1 and DQB1; 500 to 550 for DQA1; 606 for DPA1; and some 470 for DPB1. Every discovery cohort repertoire had been produced on one sequencing platform. To decide whether each TCR beta V gene segment behaved as functional or pseudogenic, an earlier analysis of fewer than 750 of the donors relied on high-throughput TCR beta sequencing. Because of strong linkage in the cohort, five DR-DQ haplotypes were treated as single units for association and clustering. Among roughly 370 genotyped donors of the cohort, an average of about 240,000 unique TCR beta nucleotide sequences were sequenced per donor, around 20% of them non-productive. HLA typing covered class I and class II loci at four-digit resolution. The aim of the study was to test whether cataloging public T cell receptors could identify signatures of past pathogen exposure. To predict cytomegalovirus infection status, the study brought together high-throughput TCR immunosequencing, statistical association of individual TCRs with disease status, and machine learning. Results the study describes overall, beyond this receptor: An earlier analysis of 450 to 750 of the donors showed that most TCR beta V segments appeared in productive rearrangements either about 87% or about 30% of the time, which broadly matched IMGT annotations. The authors suggested that the approach could potentially be generalized to other disease states and immunological phenotypes. A later analysis found that TCR association rates varied across HLA loci, with DRB1 alleles showing the most associated TCRs and HLA-C alleles the fewest. While some public TCRs were present in many individuals, most TCR sequences turned up only very rarely across donors. The only immune exposure information available for the cohort was CMV serostatus. The earlier analysis of 587 of the donors excluded roughly 16 rarely observed V segments, including chromosome 9 orphons, because counts were too low. At a false discovery rate of 0.05, a later analysis linked some 17,000 TCR beta sequences to specific HLA alleles. In a later analysis, several top co-occurrence clusters were reported to appear linked to parvovirus B19, influenza, CMV and Epstein-Barr virus. An association between a missense DCLRE1C variant and V-gene and J-gene trimming of TCR beta chains was found in a later genetic analysis and replicated in an independent cohort. The sequencing pipeline was judged likely to have produced a cluster of highly shared sequence variants as a technical artifact. Correlated functional status among segregating V segments might reflect linkage disequilibrium, but an unknown experimental factor could not be ruled out. In vitro tests confirmed that a few of the cytomegalovirus-associated TCR beta chains recognize cytomegalovirus antigens. The classifier was reported to diagnose cytomegalovirus status with high specificity and sensitivity in both the original cohort and the validation cohort. The study listed 164 TCR beta chains as associated with cytomegalovirus. Most CMV-associated TCR beta chains appeared to be HLA-restricted in a later analysis, and the HLA associations seemed to be driven largely by CMV exposure. The 87-base-pair reads could not distinguish some IMGT-functional V segments, including TRBV6-2 and TRBV6-3, so those segments were excluded. Because HLA typing was missing for some donors at each locus, association tests included only the typed subset. The cohort was sequenced for TCR beta chains only, and without alpha or paired-chain data the features that could be detected were limited. A later genetic analysis reported fewer N-insertions in productive TCRs among donors in an Asian-associated ancestry cluster than the roughly 670-donor mean. When HLA alleles, especially DR and DQ, strongly co-occurred, attributing TCR associations to individual alleles was difficult. Roughly uniform sequencing depth across donors was assumed in presence/absence analyses, although this assumption may not hold. In a later analysis, HLA-associated TCR beta chains showed more clonal expansion and lower generation probabilities than non-associated chains that were equally common. A further reported finding was that TCR beta sequences accurately predicted the HLA-A and HLA-B alleles for most subjects in the first cohort.

The cohort was made up of about 670 healthy bone marrow donors. Cohort members were all nominally healthy when sampled, although unrecorded immune exposures were likely present. The donor was CMV seropositive and was included in the group of 250 to 350 seropositive cohort members. Each donor provided a peripheral blood sample, and peripheral blood mononuclear cells were used for TCR beta sequencing. Genomic DNA extraction from the blood cell samples was performed with the Qiagen DNeasy Blood Extraction Kit. A word on this clone: There is no known antigen for this receptor. Base qualities are not provided; no much larger clone lies one nucleotide away.

Reading the germline V gene gives CDR1 SGHVS and CDR2 FNYEAQ. The CDR3 runs 16 residues from the cysteine to the phenylalanine. The DNA shown is the 48-base CDR3, in frame from base 1. Germline trimming: 7 bases from V, 1 base from J; junction bases outside gene matches: 11. To prepare the library, the immunoSEQ multiplex PCR assay was applied. The multiplex PCR relied on a mix of 60 forward primers for TCR Vbeta segments and 13 reverse primers for TCR Jbeta segments. The CDR3 region of rearranged TCR beta genes was amplified from genomic DNA by a multiplex PCR assay. Amplified TCR beta libraries were sequenced as 87-base-pair reads on the Illumina HiSeq System. The source study handled its data this way. A later analysis tallied about 77 million unique TCR beta chains across the 666 repertoires, and some 12 million of those chains were shared by two or more donors. Raw reads were error-corrected and collapsed into unique sequences by a nearest-neighbor algorithm in which closely related sequences were merged to remove PCR and sequencing errors. CDR3 sequences were aligned to IMGT reference sequences to assign V, D and J gene segments. For a sequence to be retained, a match of at least six nucleotides to both a V gene segment and a J gene segment was required. Rearrangements were classified as productive when the CDR3 lacked stop codons and remained in frame with V and J, and all other rearrangements were classified as non-productive. CDR3 was defined according to IMGT convention as the region running from the second conserved V-encoded cysteine to the conserved J-encoded phenylalanine. Sequences without an unambiguous match to a single V gene segment were excluded from the earlier analysis of about 640 of the donors. In an earlier analysis of a few hundred of the donors, a V segment was called functional when productive rearrangements were above 56.7%, and segregating when the standard deviation between donors exceeded 5%. A statistical classification framework was built to diagnose cytomegalovirus status from the catalog of TCR beta chain sequences. A later analysis assigned V and J genes by comparing TCR nucleotide sequences with IMGT/GENE-DB human TR gene sequences. The TCRdist pipeline was used in a later analysis to assign CDR3 sequences and most-parsimonious VDJ recombination scenarios. In a later analysis, every TCR beta chain was defined by the combination of its CDR3 amino acid sequence and its V-gene family, and reads without a unique V-gene family were dropped. A later analysis removed 500 to 600 highly shared, low-generation-probability nucleotide sequences to deal with suspected cross-contamination and a sequencing artifact. In a later analysis, a clonal expansion index was calculated for each public chain from normalized within-repertoire ranks of inferred template counts. A later analysis computed generation probabilities with a VDJ recombination model fitted to out-of-frame rearrangements, and checked the results against IGoR. Hypergeometric tests were used in a later analysis to score TCR-TCR, TCR-HLA and TCR-CMV co-occurrence, with a repertoire-size bias correction applied to the TCR pairs. In a later analysis, false discovery rates were estimated by permuting HLA or CMV assignments 20 times. In a later analysis, co-occurring TCRs were grouped with DBSCAN, and TCRdist sequence similarity was added when clustering was performed within HLA-allele-positive subsets. Co-occurrence clustering excluded repertoires with fewer than 30,000 or more than 120,000 public chains, plus five with anomalous nucleotide sharing. In its TCRdb copy, this immuneACCESS table keeps in-frame sequences only and misses some clones. Where compared with another copy, unresolved V genes explain less than half of these, and the others have no known cause. V and J calls and clone size are those listed in that table; D and trimming were worked out from the DNA. In all, the sample holds 200,000 or so clones, and around four fifths of those were seen once. The top ten constitute roughly 6% of the sample.

This TCR derives from a woman between 50 and 59 years old in good health and CMV-seropositive. The chain is assembled from TRBV7-6 and TRBJ2-3, with 7 middle bases fitting TRBD2. Sample: PBMCs. Read as DNA, the sequence is TGTGCCAGCACCCCAGAGGTAGCGGGCCGCACAGATACGCAGTATTTT. It encodes CASTPEVAGRTDTQYF.